This entry lists 10 T cell receptor beta chains sequenced from one sample in a study of PD-1 blockade in classical Hodgkin lymphoma. Every patient had relapsed following autologous stem cell transplantation, and cohorts differed in brentuximab vedotin exposure. Assay used: immunoSEQ multiplex PCR; TCRdb lists only in-frame clones, some missing. The repertoire holds about 40,000 clones, with about 89% as singletons. The source was peripheral blood mononuclear cells (PBMCs), collected at baseline. These TCRs come from a human donor with classical Hodgkin lymphoma.

This clone was picked up a small number of times. The gene calls are TRBV5-1 and TRBJ2-5, with 8 bases that match TRBD2. Per the germline V gene, CDR1 is SGHRS and CDR2 is YFSETQ. This CDR3 spans 15 amino acids. V lost 1 base, J lost 4 bases, and 6 bases stayed unmatched. The CDR3 loop is CASSLIGGGPETQYF. Written as DNA, the CDR3 is TGCGCCAGCAGCTTGATTGGCGGGGGGCCAGAGACCCAGTACTTC.

A single count supports this clone. The V call is TRBV2, the J call TRBJ2-5; TRBD2 matches 12 bases. The CDR3 consists of 15 residues. Looked up from germline, CDR1 is SNHLY and CDR2 is FYNNEI. The ends lost 5 bases at V and 5 bases at J; junction bases unmatched: 6. Written as DNA, the CDR3 is TGTGCCAGCAGTCCGAGACTAGCGGGAGCCGAGACCCAGTACTTC. This encodes CASSPRLAGAETQYF.

This chain links TRBV6-6 with TRBJ1-1; D possibly corresponds to TRBD1 (6 bases). The CDR3 totals 13 residues. V gave up 6 bases and J gave up 1 base, with 9 bases separating them. Germline lookup yields CDR1 MNHNY and CDR2 SVGAGI (reference sequence). In DNA, the CDR3 is TGTGCCAGCAGAGGGGGATGGAACACTGAAGCTTTCTTT. It codes for CASRGGWNTEAFF.

CDR3 protein: CASSSGAAQDFYGYTF. In nucleotides, the CDR3 is TGTGCCAGTAGTAGTGGTGCGGCACAGGATTTCTATGGCTACACCTTC. This chain links TRBV19 with TRBJ1-2; D possibly corresponds to TRBD1 (5 bases). Per the germline V gene, CDR1 is LNHDA and CDR2 is SQIVND (reference sequence). CDR3 length equals 16 residues. Trimming pared 4 bases from V and 4 bases from J, leaving 19 bases between.

The gene calls are TRBV18 and TRBJ2-4; perhaps D is TRBD1 or TRBD2 (5 bases each). Trimming removed 4 bases from V and 1 base from J, with 20 bases in between. The CDR3 runs 18 residues. Germline loops: CDR1 KGHSH, CDR2 LQKENI. The CDR3 region has the DNA TGTGCCAGCTCACGAGGGAGAGGGGAATTGAACGCCAAAAACATTCAGTACTTC. Protein product: CASSRGRGELNAKNIQYF.

The chain uses TRBV4-2 and TRBJ2-3, with 9 bases that match TRBD2. Germline trimming cut 4 bases from V and 2 bases from J; bases unmatched to any gene: 4. Per the germline V gene, CDR1 is LGHNA and CDR2 is YNFKEQ. The CDR3 extends over 15 amino acids. CDR3 residues: CASSPRGGATDTQYF. CDR3 sequence (DNA): TGTGCCAGCAGCCCTCGCGGGGGGGCCACAGATACGCAGTATTTT.

The chain recombines TRBV6-5 with TRBJ2-1, with 7 nucleotides matching TRBD1. The V and J ends lost 0 bases and 8 bases, in that order; junction bases with no gene match: 4. Germline V gives CDR1 MNHEY, CDR2 SVGAGI. The CDR3 is made up of 14 amino acids. The CDR3 loop reads CASSYSNDRDEQFF. CDR3 coding DNA: TGTGCCAGCAGTTACTCAAACGACAGGGATGAGCAGTTCTTC.

The V call is TRBV7-4, the J call TRBJ2-4, with TRBD2 matching over 12 bases. V was pared by 7 bases and J by 2 bases, with 3 bases of the junction left unmatched. The CDR3 totals 15 residues. Germline V lookup: CDR1 SGHVT, CDR2 SQSDAQ. CDR3 residues: CASNTSGGTKNIQYF. The CDR3 bases are TGTGCCAGCAACACTAGCGGGGGGACCAAAAACATTCAGTACTTC.

The V and J genes are TRBV6-1 and TRBJ1-4; 8 bases line up with TRBD1. V lost 10 bases, J lost 4 bases, and 11 bases stayed unmatched. CDR1 is MNHNS and CDR2 is SASEGT in the germline V gene. The CDR3 is made up of 15 amino acids. CDR3 in DNA: TGTGCCACCCAGGGGGCGTCTTCCTTTAATGAAAAACTGTTTTTT. The encoded protein is CATQGASSFNEKLFF.

The chain couples TRBV27 to TRBJ1-1; D ambiguous. Trimming left V 6 bases short and J 0 bases short, with 14 bases between. The CDR3 is 15 amino acids. Germline CDR1 reads MNHEY; CDR2 reads SMNVEV (reference sequence). CDR3 DNA: TGTGCCAGCAGGTATGCAACCTCCATGAACACTGAAGCTTTCTTT. Encoded protein: CASRYATSMNTEAFF.